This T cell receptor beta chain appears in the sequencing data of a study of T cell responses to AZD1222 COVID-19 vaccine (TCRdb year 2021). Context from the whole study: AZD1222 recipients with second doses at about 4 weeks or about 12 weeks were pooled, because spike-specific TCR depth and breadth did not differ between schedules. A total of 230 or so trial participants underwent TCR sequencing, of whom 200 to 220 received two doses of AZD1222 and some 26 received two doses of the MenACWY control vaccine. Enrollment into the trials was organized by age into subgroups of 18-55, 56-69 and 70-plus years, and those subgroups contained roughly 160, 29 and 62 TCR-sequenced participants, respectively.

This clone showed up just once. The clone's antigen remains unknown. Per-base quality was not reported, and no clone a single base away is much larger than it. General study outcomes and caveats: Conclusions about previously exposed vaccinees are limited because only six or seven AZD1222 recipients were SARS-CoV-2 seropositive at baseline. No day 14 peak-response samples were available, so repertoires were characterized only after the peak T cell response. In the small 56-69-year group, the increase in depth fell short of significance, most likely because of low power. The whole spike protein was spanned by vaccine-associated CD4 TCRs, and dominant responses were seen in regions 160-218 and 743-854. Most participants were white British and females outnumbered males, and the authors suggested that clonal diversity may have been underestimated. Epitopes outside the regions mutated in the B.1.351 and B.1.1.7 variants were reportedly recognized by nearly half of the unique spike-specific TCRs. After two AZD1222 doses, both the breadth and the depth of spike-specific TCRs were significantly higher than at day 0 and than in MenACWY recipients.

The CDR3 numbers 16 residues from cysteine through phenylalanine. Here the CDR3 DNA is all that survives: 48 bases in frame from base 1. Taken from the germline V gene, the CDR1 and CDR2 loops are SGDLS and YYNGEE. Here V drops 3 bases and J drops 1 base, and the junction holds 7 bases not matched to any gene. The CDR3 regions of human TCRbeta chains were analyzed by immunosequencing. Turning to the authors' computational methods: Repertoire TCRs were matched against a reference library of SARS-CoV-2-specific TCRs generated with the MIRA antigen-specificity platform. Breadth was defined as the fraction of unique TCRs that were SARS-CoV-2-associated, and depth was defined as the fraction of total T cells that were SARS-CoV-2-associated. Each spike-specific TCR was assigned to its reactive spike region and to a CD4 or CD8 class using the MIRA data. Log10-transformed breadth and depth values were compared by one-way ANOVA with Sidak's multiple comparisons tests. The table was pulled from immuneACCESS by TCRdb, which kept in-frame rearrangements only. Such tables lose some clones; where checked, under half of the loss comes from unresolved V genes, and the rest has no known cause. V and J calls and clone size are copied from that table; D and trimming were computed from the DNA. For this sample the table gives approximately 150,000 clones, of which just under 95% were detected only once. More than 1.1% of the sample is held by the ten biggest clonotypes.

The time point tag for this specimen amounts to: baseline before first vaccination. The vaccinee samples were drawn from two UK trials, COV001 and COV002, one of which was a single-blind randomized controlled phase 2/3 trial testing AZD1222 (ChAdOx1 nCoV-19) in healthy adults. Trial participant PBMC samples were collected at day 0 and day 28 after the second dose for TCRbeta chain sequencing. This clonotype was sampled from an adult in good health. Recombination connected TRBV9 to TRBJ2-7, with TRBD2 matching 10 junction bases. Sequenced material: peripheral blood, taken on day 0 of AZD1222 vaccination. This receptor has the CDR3 CASSASTSGASYEQYF. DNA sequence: TGTGCCAGCAGCGCATCCACTAGCGGGGCTTCCTACGAGCAGTACTTC. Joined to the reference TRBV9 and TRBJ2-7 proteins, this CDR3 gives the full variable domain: DSGVTQTPKHLITATGQRVTLRCSPRSGDLSVYWYQQSLDQGLQFLIQYYNGEERAKGNILERFSAQQFPDLHSELNLSSLELGDSALYFCASSASTSGASYEQYFGPGTRLTVT.